This is a list of T cell receptor beta chains from one sample in a study of T cells in Graves' hyperthyroidism and ophthalmopathy. Each CDR3 protein is one row after TCRdb ran MiXCR on the multiplex PCR reads. The repertoire has hundreds of thousands of distinct CDR3 sequences, around 19% of them found once; the top ten carry roughly 17%. The source material was blood. Source of these receptors: a woman in her fifties or sixties with Graves' hyperthyroidism that later progressed to Graves' ophthalmopathy. Both conserved end residues are part of each CDR3. A D gene is named only where the DNA matches it firmly. Where a row states a size, it is once, few, many or the class of an expanded clone; other rows omit it.

>-|TRBV18|-|TRBJ2-1
TGTGCCAGCTCACCGATAACTTACAATGAGCAGTTCTTC
CASSPITYNEQFF
>few|TRBV29-1|TRBD2|TRBJ2-7
TGCAGCGTTGAAGATCCCCTAGCGGGGGCGTCCTACGAGCAGTACTTC
CSVEDPLAGASYEQYF
>-|TRBV13|-|TRBJ2-1
TGTGCCAGCAGCTTAGAAGGCTTGAGCTCCTACAATGAGCAGTTCTTC
CASSLEGLSSYNEQFF
>-|TRBV4-1|TRBD2|TRBJ2-1
TGCGCCAGCGGAGGGCTAGCGGGGGGAACTAACAATGAGCAGTTCTTC
CASGGLAGGTNNEQFF
>-|TRBV7-9|-|TRBJ1-1
TGTGCCAGCAGCTACTCGGGGTCTCGCACTGAAGCTTTCTTT
CASSYSGSRTEAFF
>few|TRBV29-1|-|TRBJ2-1
TGCAGCGTTGAGTTTGTAGGGGATGAGCAGTTCTTC
CSVEFVGDEQFF
>-|TRBV4-1|-|TRBJ2-3
TGCGCCAGCAGCCAAGAGGGGACTCCCGGCACAGATACGCAGTATTTT
CASSQEGTPGTDTQYF
>-|TRBV12-3/TRBV12-4|-|TRBJ1-2
TGTGCCAGCAGTTGGGACACAGGGAGGCATGGCTACACCTTC
CASSWDTGRHGYTF
>few|TRBV5-4|-|TRBJ2-1
TGTGCCAGCAGCCAAGACCAGTACAATGAGCAGTTCTTC
CASSQDQYNEQFF
>-|TRBV19|TRBD1|TRBJ1-1
TGTGCCACGGTACAGGGGATGAACACTGAAGCTTTCTTT
CATVQGMNTEAFF
>-|TRBV7-9|TRBD1|TRBJ1-5
TGTGCCAGCAGCTTAGGGGGACAGGGTCGTCGCAATCAGCCCCAGCATTTT
CASSLGGQGRRNQPQHF
>many|TRBV11-2|-|TRBJ2-1
TGTGCCAGCAGCTTAGGACAGGTTGTTGTTGAGCAGTTCTTC
CASSLGQVVVEQFF
>-|TRBV11-1|-|TRBJ2-3
TGTGCCAGCAGCCCGCCGCGGGACACTTCCCCCACAGATACGCAGTATTTT
CASSPPRDTSPTDTQYF
>few|TRBV6-5|-|TRBJ1-1
TGTGCCAGCAGTTACGGCAGGGAAGCCACTGAAGCTTTCTTT
CASSYGREATEAFF
>few|TRBV5-5|-|TRBJ1-2
TGTGCCAGCAGCTTGCTCAGACAGAACTATGGCTACACCTTC
CASSLLRQNYGYTF
>many|TRBV11-2|TRBD1|TRBJ1-1
TGTGCCAGCAGCTTAGGGGGGACAGGGAAAGGGAACACTGAAGCTTTCTTT
CASSLGGTGKGNTEAFF
>many|TRBV2|-|TRBJ2-2
TGTGCCAGCAGGGGACTTTTGAACACCGGGGAGCTGTTTTTT
CASRGLLNTGELFF
>-|TRBV9|-|TRBJ2-7
TGTGCCAGCAGCGCTTCGGGGGCTCCTTCTTACGGGCAGTACTTC
CASSASGAPSYGQYF